Listed below are T cell receptor beta chains from one sample, sequenced in a study of blood T cells in healthy people across ages. Each CDR3 protein is one row after TCRdb ran MiXCR on the 5' RACE reads. The sample has about 800,000 distinct CDR3 sequences; roughly 25% are singletons. The same data also contributed to another study, on T cells of mothers and their children.

The sample comprised blood. Source of these receptors: a boy under 18 in good health. The CDR3 runs from the conserved cysteine through the conserved F or W. A D gene is named only where the DNA matches it firmly. Clone size is given for some rows only: seen once, a few or many times, or a class if the clone is expanded.

J,D,V,size,DNA,CDR3
TRBJ1-1,NA,TRBV18,NA,TGTGCCAGCTCACCGGGATCGACGGTGAACACTGAAGCTTTCTTT,CASSPGSTVNTEAFF
TRBJ2-1,NA,TRBV28,few,TGTGCCAGCAGTACCATCGGTGGAGACAATGAGCAGTTCTTC,CASSTIGGDNEQFF
TRBJ2-7,TRBD2,TRBV7-2,NA,TGTGCCGGCAGCTTCCAGGCGGGAGGCTACGAGCAGTACTTC,CAGSFQAGGYEQYF
TRBJ2-5,NA,TRBV24-1,NA,TGTGCCACCAGTGAGACCTTACAGGGCAATCGAGAGACCCAGTACTTC,CATSETLQGNRETQYF
TRBJ2-5,TRBD1,TRBV7-2,few,TGTGCCAGCAGGACGGGACAGAGGCAAGAGACCCAGTACTTC,CASRTGQRQETQYF
TRBJ1-5,NA,TRBV12-3/TRBV12-4,few,TGTGCCAGCAGTTTATGGGACACCGTCCAATATAGCAATCAGCCCCAGCATTTT,CASSLWDTVQYSNQPQHF
TRBJ1-1,NA,TRBV2,NA,TGTGTCAGCAGGAGGGCTCCGACCAACACTGAAGCTTTCTTT,CVSRRAPTNTEAFF
TRBJ2-7,NA,TRBV12-3/TRBV12-4,NA,TGTGCCAGCAGTTCGGGGACGAACTGGAGGGAGAAAACCTACGAGCAGTACTTC,CASSSGTNWREKTYEQYF
TRBJ2-1,TRBD2,TRBV20-1,NA,TGCAGTGCTACCACTGGACTAGTAGCCTACAATGAGCAGTTCTTC,CSATTGLVAYNEQFF
TRBJ1-2,NA,TRBV20-1,NA,TGCAGTGCTAGAGATCTGCTGGGGAACTATGGCTACACCTTC,CSARDLLGNYGYTF
TRBJ1-1,NA,TRBV4-2,few,TGTGCCAGCAGCCAAGGGACAGCTGAAGCTTTCTTT,CASSQGTAEAFF
TRBJ2-5,TRBD1,TRBV7-9,few,TGTGCCAGCAGCCGCCGGGACAGGGTATCGGAGACCCAGTACTTC,CASSRRDRVSETQYF
TRBJ2-7,TRBD1,TRBV11-2,few,TGTGCCAGCAGCTTAGAAGGGGACAGCCTCTACGAGCAGTACTTC,CASSLEGDSLYEQYF
TRBJ1-2,NA,TRBV6-5,NA,TGTGCCAGTGGTGCTGGACCTAACTATGGCTACACCTTC,CASGAGPNYGYTF
TRBJ2-3,NA,TRBV29-1,NA,TGCAGTACCGATAAATCCCCCGAGGTGCCCTCTAGCACAGATACGCAGTATTTT,CSTDKSPEVPSSTDTQYF
TRBJ2-3,NA,TRBV7-8,NA,TGTGCCAGCAGCTTCGATTACGGTGCAGATACGCAGTATTTT,CASSFDYGADTQYF
TRBJ2-1,NA,TRBV4-1,NA,TGCGCCAGCAGCCACCCGGCCTTGAGCTCCTACAATGAGCAGTTCTTC,CASSHPALSSYNEQFF
TRBJ2-1,NA,TRBV28,NA,TGTGCCAGCAGGATTAGGGGGATCCCCTACAATGAGCAGTTCTTC,CASRIRGIPYNEQFF
TRBJ2-7,NA,TRBV28,NA,TGTGCCAGCATCCTCGAGATCGGGGGGCGCGAGCAGTACTTC,CASILEIGGREQYF
TRBJ2-2,NA,TRBV6-5,many,TGTGCCAGCAGCTATTCAAACACCGGGGAGCTGTTTTTT,CASSYSNTGELFF
TRBJ2-1,NA,TRBV29-1,NA,TGCAGCGCCTACGTTCTGACAACGAACCGCAATGAGCAGTTCTTC,CSAYVLTTNRNEQFF
TRBJ1-2,TRBD1,TRBV2,NA,TGTGCCAGCAGTGAAGATTGGACAGGGCGGGACTATGGCTACACCTTC,CASSEDWTGRDYGYTF
TRBJ2-1,TRBD2,TRBV20-1,few,TGCAGTGCTCGCGGAGGCGCGGGGGCCTACAATGAGCAGTTCTTC,CSARGGAGAYNEQFF
TRBJ2-7,TRBD1,TRBV5-1,many,TGTGCCAGCAGTTTTGGGACAGCCTACGAGCAGTACTTC,CASSFGTAYEQYF
TRBJ1-4,TRBD1,TRBV28,many,TGTGCCAGCAGCTGGACAGGAACTAATGAAAAACTGTTTTTT,CASSWTGTNEKLFF
TRBJ2-4,NA,TRBV20-1,NA,TGCAGTGCTAGGGGGAGTTCGGCCAAAAACATTCAGTACTTC,CSARGSSAKNIQYF
TRBJ2-5,TRBD1,TRBV12-3/TRBV12-4,NA,TGTGCCAGCAGTTTAGCACAGGGGCCCCAAGAGACCCAGTACTTC,CASSLAQGPQETQYF
TRBJ2-1,TRBD2,TRBV28,NA,TGTGCCAGCAGCCTCCTGCTAGCGGGAGACTACAATGAGCAGTTCTTC,CASSLLLAGDYNEQFF
TRBJ2-1,NA,TRBV7-3,once,TGTGCCAGCAGCTTAGGTCTTGGGCTAGGTTCCGGCTATGAGCAGTTCTTC,CASSLGLGLGSGYEQFF